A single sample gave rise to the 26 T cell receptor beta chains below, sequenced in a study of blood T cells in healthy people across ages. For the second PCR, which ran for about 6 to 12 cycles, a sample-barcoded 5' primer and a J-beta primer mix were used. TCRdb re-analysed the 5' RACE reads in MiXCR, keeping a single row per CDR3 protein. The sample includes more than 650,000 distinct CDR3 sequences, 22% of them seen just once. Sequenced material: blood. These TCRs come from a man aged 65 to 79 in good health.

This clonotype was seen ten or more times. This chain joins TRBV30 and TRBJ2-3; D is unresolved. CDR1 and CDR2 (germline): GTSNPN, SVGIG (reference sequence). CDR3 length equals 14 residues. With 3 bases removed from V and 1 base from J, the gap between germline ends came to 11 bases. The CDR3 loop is CAWSANSRTDTQYF. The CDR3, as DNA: TGTGCCTGGAGCGCTAATAGCCGCACAGATACGCAGTATTTT.

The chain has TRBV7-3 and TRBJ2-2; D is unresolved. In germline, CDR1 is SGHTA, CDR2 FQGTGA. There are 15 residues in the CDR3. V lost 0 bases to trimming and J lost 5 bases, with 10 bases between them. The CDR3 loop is CASSLTGLVTGELFF. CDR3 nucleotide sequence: TGTGCCAGCAGCTTAACAGGGTTGGTTACCGGGGAGCTGTTTTTT.

This CDR3 is CSGRTGRSADTQYF. In DNA, the CDR3 is TGCAGCGGACGGACAGGGAGATCCGCAGATACGCAGTATTTT. The V gene is TRBV29-1, the J gene TRBJ2-3; 8 bases line up with TRBD1. Germline V lookup: CDR1 SQVTM, CDR2 ANQGSEA. After removal of 7 bases from V and 4 bases from J, the junction contained 10 bases not matched to a gene. The CDR3 is 14 residues long.

The CDR3 spells CASNEQGNAGELFF. In DNA, the CDR3 is TGTGCCAGCAATGAACAGGGTAACGCCGGGGAGCTGTTTTTT. This chain connects TRBV6-6 to TRBJ2-2, with D perhaps TRBD1 (6 bases). Deletions cut 7 bases from V and 6 bases from J, with 15 bases between. Per the germline V gene, CDR1 is MNHNY and CDR2 is SVGAGI (reference sequence). This CDR3 has 14 residues.

CDR3 bases: TGTGCCACCAGCAGAGTTGAGACCTTAGCCAAAAACATTCAGTACTTC. It specifies CATSRVETLAKNIQYF. V and J are TRBV15 and TRBJ2-4; unclear D gene. Germline V gene lookup returns CDR1 LNHNV and CDR2 YYDKDF (reference sequence). The CDR3 contains 16 residues. The V end was cut by 1 base, the J end by 0 bases, with 10 bases between.

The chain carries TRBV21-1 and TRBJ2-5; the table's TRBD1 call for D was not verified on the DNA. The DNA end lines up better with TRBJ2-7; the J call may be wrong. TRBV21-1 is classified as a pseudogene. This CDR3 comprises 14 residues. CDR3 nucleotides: TGTGCCAGCAGCAAAGATGACAGCTCCTACGAGCAGTACGTC. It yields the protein CASSKDDSSYEQYV.

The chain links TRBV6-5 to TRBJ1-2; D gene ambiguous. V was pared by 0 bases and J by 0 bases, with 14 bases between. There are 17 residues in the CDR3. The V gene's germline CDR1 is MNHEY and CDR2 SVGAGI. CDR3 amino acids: CASSYSIGTATNYGYTF. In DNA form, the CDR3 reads TGTGCCAGCAGTTACTCGATCGGCACAGCCACTAACTATGGCTACACCTTC.

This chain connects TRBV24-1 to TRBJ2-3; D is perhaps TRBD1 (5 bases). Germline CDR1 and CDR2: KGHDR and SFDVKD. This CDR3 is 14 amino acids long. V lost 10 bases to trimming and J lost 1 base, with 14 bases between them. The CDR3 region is CATRQGSGTDTQYF. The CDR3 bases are TGTGCCACAAGGCAGGGTTCGGGCACAGATACGCAGTATTTT.

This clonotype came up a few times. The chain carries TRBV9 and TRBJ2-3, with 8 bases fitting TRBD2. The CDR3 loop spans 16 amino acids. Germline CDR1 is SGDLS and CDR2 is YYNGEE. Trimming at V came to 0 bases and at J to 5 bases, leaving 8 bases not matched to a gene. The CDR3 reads CASSVEGAGVGDTQYF. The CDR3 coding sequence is TGTGCCAGCAGCGTAGAAGGAGCGGGGGTCGGAGATACGCAGTATTTT.

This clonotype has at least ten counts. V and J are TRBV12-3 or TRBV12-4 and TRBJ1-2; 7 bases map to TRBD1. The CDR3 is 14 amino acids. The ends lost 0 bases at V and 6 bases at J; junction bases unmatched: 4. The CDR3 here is CASSLAGQENGYTF. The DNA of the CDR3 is TGTGCCAGCAGTTTAGCCGGACAGGAGAATGGCTACACCTTC.

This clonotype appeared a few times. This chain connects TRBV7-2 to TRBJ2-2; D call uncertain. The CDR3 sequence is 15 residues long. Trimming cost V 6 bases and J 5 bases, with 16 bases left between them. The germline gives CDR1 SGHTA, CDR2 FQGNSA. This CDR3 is CASSPILGETGELFF. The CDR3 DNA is TGTGCCAGCAGTCCGATACTTGGGGAAACCGGGGAGCTGTTTTTT.

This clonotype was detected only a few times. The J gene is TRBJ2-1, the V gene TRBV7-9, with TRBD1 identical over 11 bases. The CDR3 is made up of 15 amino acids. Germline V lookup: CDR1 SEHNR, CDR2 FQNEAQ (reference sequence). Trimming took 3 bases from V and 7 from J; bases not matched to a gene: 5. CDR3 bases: TGTGCCAGCAGCTTCGTGGGGACAGGGGGGAATGAGCAGTTCTTC. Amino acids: CASSFVGTGGNEQFF.

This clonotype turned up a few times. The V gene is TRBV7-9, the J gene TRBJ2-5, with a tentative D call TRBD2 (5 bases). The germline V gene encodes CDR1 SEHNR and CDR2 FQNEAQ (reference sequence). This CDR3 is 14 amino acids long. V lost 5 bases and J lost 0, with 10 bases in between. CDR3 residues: CASSLTRYQETQYF. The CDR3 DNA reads TGTGCCAGCAGCCTAACTAGGTACCAAGAGACCCAGTACTTC. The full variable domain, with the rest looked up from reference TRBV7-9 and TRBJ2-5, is DTGVSQNPRHKITKRGQNVTFRCDPISEHNRLYWYRQTLGQGPEFLTYFQNEAQLEKSRLLSDRFSAERPKGSFSTLEIQRTEQGDSAMYLCASSLTRYQETQYFGPGTRLLVL.

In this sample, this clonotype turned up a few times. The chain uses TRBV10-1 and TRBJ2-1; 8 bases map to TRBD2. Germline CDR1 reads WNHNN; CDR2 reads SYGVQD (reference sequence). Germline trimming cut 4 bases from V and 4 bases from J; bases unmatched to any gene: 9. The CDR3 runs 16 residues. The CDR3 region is CASSAAGGALYNEQFF. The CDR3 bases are TGCGCCAGCAGTGCGGCCGGGGGGGCGTTGTACAATGAGCAGTTCTTC.

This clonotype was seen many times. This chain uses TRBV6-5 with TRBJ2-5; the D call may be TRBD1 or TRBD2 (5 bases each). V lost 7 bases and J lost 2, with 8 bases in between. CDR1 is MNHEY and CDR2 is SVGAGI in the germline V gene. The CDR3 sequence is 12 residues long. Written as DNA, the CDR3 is TGTGCCAGCACGGGACCTCAAGAGACCCAGTACTTC. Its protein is CASTGPQETQYF.

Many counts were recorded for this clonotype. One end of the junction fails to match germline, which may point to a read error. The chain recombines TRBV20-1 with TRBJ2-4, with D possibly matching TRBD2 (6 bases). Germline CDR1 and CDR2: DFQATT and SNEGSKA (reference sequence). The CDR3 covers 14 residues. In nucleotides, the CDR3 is TGCAGTGCGAGAGGAGCGGGTTCAAAAAACATTCAGTACTTC. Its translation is CSARGAGSKNIQYF.

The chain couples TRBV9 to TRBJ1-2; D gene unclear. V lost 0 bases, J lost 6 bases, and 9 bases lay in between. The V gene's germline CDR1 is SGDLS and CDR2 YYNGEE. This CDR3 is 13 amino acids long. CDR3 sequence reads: CASSVENRDGYTF. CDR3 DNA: TGTGCCAGCAGCGTAGAAAACAGAGATGGCTACACCTTC. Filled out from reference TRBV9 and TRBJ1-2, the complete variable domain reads DSGVTQTPKHLITATGQRVTLRCSPRSGDLSVYWYQQSLDQGLQFLIQYYNGEERAKGNILERFSAQQFPDLHSELNLSSLELGDSALYFCASSVENRDGYTFGSGTRLTVV.

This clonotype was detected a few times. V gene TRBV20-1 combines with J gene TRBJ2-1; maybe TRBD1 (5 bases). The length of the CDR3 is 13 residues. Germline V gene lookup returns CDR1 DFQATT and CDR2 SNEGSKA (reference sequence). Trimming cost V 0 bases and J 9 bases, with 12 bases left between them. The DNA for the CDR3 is TGCAGTGCTAGAGATAACGACAGAACTGAGCAGTTCTTC. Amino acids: CSARDNDRTEQFF.

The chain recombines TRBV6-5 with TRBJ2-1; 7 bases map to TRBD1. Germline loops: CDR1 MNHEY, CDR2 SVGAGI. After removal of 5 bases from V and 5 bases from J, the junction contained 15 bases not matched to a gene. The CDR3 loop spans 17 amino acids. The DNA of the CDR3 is TGTGCCAGCAGTCGATATCTCTTCCGGGACAGACACAATGAGCAGTTCTTC. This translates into CASSRYLFRDRHNEQFF.

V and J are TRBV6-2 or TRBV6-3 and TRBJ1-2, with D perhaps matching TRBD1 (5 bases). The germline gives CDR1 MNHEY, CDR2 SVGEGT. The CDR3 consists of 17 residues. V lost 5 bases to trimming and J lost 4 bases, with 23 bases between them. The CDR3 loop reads CASSNPSTANTPYGYTF. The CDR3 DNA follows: TGTGCCAGCAGTAACCCCTCGACAGCCAACACTCCCTATGGCTACACCTTC.

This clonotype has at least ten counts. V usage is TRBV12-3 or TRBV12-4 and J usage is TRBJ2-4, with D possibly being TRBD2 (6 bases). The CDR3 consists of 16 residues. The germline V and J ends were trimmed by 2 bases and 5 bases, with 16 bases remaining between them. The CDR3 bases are TGTGCCAGCAGTTTATCTGGGACTCCGGGCGAAAACATTCAGTACTTC. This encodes CASSLSGTPGENIQYF.

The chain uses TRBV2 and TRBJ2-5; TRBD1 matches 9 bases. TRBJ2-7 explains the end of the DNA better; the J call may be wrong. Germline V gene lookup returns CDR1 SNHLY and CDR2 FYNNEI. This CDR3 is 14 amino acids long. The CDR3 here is CASRGDRVGYEQYF. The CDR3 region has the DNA TGTGCCAGCAGGGGGGACAGGGTTGGCTACGAGCAGTACTTC.

CDR3 protein: CASSRSGAHTDTQYF. The CDR3 DNA reads as TGTGCCAGCAGCCGTAGCGGGGCCCACACAGATACGCAGTATTTT. The chain uses TRBV7-2 and TRBJ2-3; 8 bases line up with TRBD2. This CDR3 region has 15 residues. The V segment lost 5 bases and the J segment 2 bases; nucleotides outside the gene matches: 6. Looked up from germline, CDR1 is SGHTA and CDR2 is FQGNSA.

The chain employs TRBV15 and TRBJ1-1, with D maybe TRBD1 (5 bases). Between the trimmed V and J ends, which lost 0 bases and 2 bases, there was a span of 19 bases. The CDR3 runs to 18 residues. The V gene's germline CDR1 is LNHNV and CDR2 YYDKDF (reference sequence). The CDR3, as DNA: TGTGCCACCAGCAGAGATCGAGGCAGGGTTTCGACTAACACTGAAGCTTTCTTT. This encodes CATSRDRGRVSTNTEAFF.

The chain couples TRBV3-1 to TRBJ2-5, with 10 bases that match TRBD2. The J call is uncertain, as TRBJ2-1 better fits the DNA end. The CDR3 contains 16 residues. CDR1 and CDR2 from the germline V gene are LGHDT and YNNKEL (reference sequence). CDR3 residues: CASSQGSSGRLVEQFF. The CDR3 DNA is TGTGCCAGCAGCCAAGGTAGTAGCGGGAGGTTGGTTGAGCAGTTCTTC.

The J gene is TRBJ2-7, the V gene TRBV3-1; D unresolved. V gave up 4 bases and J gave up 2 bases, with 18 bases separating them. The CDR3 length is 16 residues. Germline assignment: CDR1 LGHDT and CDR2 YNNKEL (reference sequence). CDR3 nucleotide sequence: TGTGCCAGCAGCCCAATGGCCGGCAACAGTGCCTACGAGCAGTACTTC. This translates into CASSPMAGNSAYEQYF.